These 20 T cell receptor beta chains share one sample of origin, sequenced in a study of OX40 agonist ivuxolimab in advanced cancers. The data were produced by immunoSEQ multiplex PCR, yet TCRdb's version contains in-frame clones alone and is incomplete. The data hold 85,000 to 100,000 clones, with 91% observed a single time. The source material was CD4+ or CD8+ T cells sorted from blood, sampled in a trial of the OX40 agonist ivuxolimab. The receptor set was obtained from an adult with an advanced solid tumor such as melanoma, head and neck, liver or kidney cancer.

This chain uses TRBV28 with TRBJ1-5, with D possibly TRBD1 on 6 matching bases. Trimming left V 5 bases short and J 6 bases short, with 17 bases between. Germline-derived CDR1 and CDR2 are MDHEN and SYDVKM. The CDR3 consists of 15 residues. This chain's CDR3 is CASSPSPQGSQPQHF. CDR3 coding DNA: TGTGCCAGCAGTCCGAGTCCACAGGGCAGTCAGCCCCAGCATTTT. Based on the CDR3 plus reference TRBV28 and TRBJ1-5, the full variable domain is DVKVTQSSRYLVKRTGEKVFLECVQDMDHENMFWYRQDPGLGLRLIYFSYDVKMKEKGDIPEGYSVSREKKERFSLILESASTNQTSMYLCASSPSPQGSQPQHFGDGTRLSIL.

In its sample, this clone was seen once. CDR3 DNA sequence: TGTGCCAGCAGCAAGGCTCTAGCGTTTAGCTCCTACAATGAGCAGTTCTTC. Translated: CASSKALAFSSYNEQFF. The chain uses TRBV7-7 and TRBJ2-1; D might be TRBD2 (6 bases). The CDR3 is 17 residues long. Germline CDR1 SSHAT, CDR2 FNYEAQ (reference sequence). Trimming left V 5 bases short and J 0 bases short, with 17 bases between.

This chain connects TRBV7-2 to TRBJ2-2; D remains unclear. The CDR3 is made up of 15 amino acids. The V end lost 1 base, the J end lost 4 bases, and 10 bases lay between the germline ends. Germline CDR1 reads SGHTA; CDR2 reads FQGNSA. CDR3 loop: CASSLGSPGTGELFF. In DNA, the CDR3 is TGTGCCAGCAGCTTAGGGTCACCCGGCACCGGGGAGCTGTTTTTT.

The rearrangement uses TRBV2 and TRBJ2-7, with TRBD1 matching over 8 bases. Germline V lookup: CDR1 SNHLY, CDR2 FYNNEI. The CDR3 sequence is 13 residues long. Unmatched junction bases numbered 7, after V lost 6 bases and J lost 6 bases. CDR3: CASRKDRASEQYF. The CDR3 nucleotides are TGTGCCAGCAGGAAGGACAGGGCCTCCGAGCAGTACTTC. Variable domain in full (rest from reference TRBV2 and TRBJ2-7): EPEVTQTPSHQVTQMGQEVILRCVPISNHLYFYWYRQILGQKVEFLVSFYNNEISEKSEIFDDQFSVERPDGSNFTLKIRSTKLEDSAMYFCASRKDRASEQYFGPGTRLTVT.

The chain carries TRBV10-3 and TRBJ2-5; D remains unclear. The CDR3 contains 12 residues. Trimming removed 4 bases from V and 3 bases from J, with 6 bases in between. Germline loops: CDR1 ENHRY, CDR2 SYGVKD. The CDR3 DNA follows: TGTGCCATCAGTGGACTGGAAGAGACCCAGTACTTC. Protein product: CAISGLEETQYF.

The chain has TRBV7-8 and TRBJ2-7; D is undetermined. This CDR3 has 13 amino acids. Germline CDR1 and CDR2: SGHVS and FQNEAQ. V lost 1 base and J 1 base, leaving 5 bases between the germline ends. CDR3 nucleotide sequence: TGTGCCAGCAGCTTAGTTCTATCCTACGAGCAGTACTTC. It is translated as CASSLVLSYEQYF. The variable domain in full, with the rest retrieved from reference TRBV7-8 and TRBJ2-7, is GAGVSQSPRYKVAKRGQDVALRCDPISGHVSLFWYQQALGQGPEFLTYFQNEAQLDKSGLPSDRFFAERPEGSVSTLKIQRTQQEDSAVYLCASSLVLSYEQYFGPGTRLTVT.

V gene TRBV29-1 combines with J gene TRBJ2-2; no firm D call. Between the trimmed V and J ends, which lost 6 bases and 3 bases, there was a span of 8 bases. CDR1 and CDR2 from the germline V gene are SQVTM and ANQGSEA. There are 12 residues in the CDR3. The CDR3 DNA is TGCAGCGTCAGAACTTACACCGGGGAGCTGTTTTTT. Translation gives CSVRTYTGELFF.

The V and J genes are TRBV6-1 and TRBJ2-5; 8 bases map to TRBD2. The J segment lost 4 bases and the V segment lost 1 base, leaving 8 bases of the junction unmatched. The CDR3 is made up of 16 amino acids. Germline assignment: CDR1 MNHNS and CDR2 SASEGT. Here the CDR3 reads CASSEGGGRGRETQYF. In DNA form, the CDR3 reads TGTGCCAGCAGTGAAGGCGGGGGGAGGGGCCGAGAGACCCAGTACTTC.

This sequence joins TRBV9 and TRBJ2-3, with 16 bases that match TRBD2. This CDR3 contains 17 residues. CDR1 is SGDLS, CDR2 YYNGEE, per germline. The ends lost 4 bases at V and 2 bases at J; junction bases unmatched: 4. Here the CDR3 reads CASSPGLAGGVTDTQYF. The CDR3 DNA sequence: TGTGCCAGCAGCCCGGGACTAGCGGGGGGGGTCACAGATACGCAGTATTTT.

J is TRBJ2-3 and V is TRBV7-9, with TRBD2 matching over 11 bases. Germline assignment: CDR1 SEHNR and CDR2 FQNEAQ (reference sequence). With V trimmed by 5 bases and J by 0 bases, 7 bases remained unmatched. This CDR3 has 17 amino acids. In nucleotides, the CDR3 is TGTGCCAGCAGCCACCTAACTAGCGGGAGTAGCACAGATACGCAGTATTTT. Translating it yields CASSHLTSGSSTDTQYF.

Worth noting for this clone: The sample contains more than one DNA sequence encoding this CDR3. The V call is TRBV9, the J call TRBJ1-5; D gene uncertain. V lost 0 bases and J 1 base, leaving 5 bases between the germline ends. This CDR3 comprises 14 residues. From germline, CDR1 is SGDLS and CDR2 YYNGEE. The CDR3 spells CASSVDGSNQPQHF. The CDR3 DNA follows: TGTGCCAGCAGCGTAGACGGAAGCAATCAGCCCCAGCATTTT.

The chain is built from TRBV7-9 and TRBJ2-3, with a weak D call TRBD2 (6 bases). Trimming took off 4 bases at V and 2 bases at J, with 22 bases between the two ends. Per germline, CDR1 SEHNR and CDR2 FQNEAQ (reference sequence). The CDR3 loop spans 18 amino acids. This chain's CDR3 is CASSYPFSGRQHTDTQYF. The CDR3 DNA follows: TGTGCCAGCAGCTATCCCTTTTCCGGGAGACAACACACAGATACGCAGTATTTT.

As concerns this clone: Different DNA sequences within this sample yield the same CDR3. This chain uses TRBV5-1 with TRBJ2-3, with D unresolved. Germline V gene lookup returns CDR1 SGHRS and CDR2 YFSETQ. V lost 0 bases and J lost 2, with 1 base in between. The length of the CDR3 is 12 residues. The CDR3 sequence: CASSLATDTQYF. The CDR3 DNA reads TGCGCCAGCAGCTTGGCCACAGATACGCAGTATTTT.

The gene calls are TRBV5-5 and TRBJ2-7; 10 nucleotides align to TRBD2. This CDR3 comprises 18 residues. The J segment lost 7 bases and the V segment lost 4 bases, leaving 20 bases of the junction unmatched. From germline, CDR1 is SGHKS and CDR2 YYEKEE (reference sequence). CDR3 coding DNA: TGTGCCAGCAGCCGAGGGCAGGGAACTAGCGGGACAGTCCGGGAGCAGTACTTC. Protein: CASSRGQGTSGTVREQYF. Together with reference TRBV5-5 and TRBJ2-7, the CDR3 gives the full variable domain: DAGVTQSPTHLIKTRGQQVTLRCSPISGHKSVSWYQQVLGQGPQFIFQYYEKEERGRGNFPDRFSARQFPNYSSELNVNALLLGDSALYLCASSRGQGTSGTVREQYFGPGTRLTVT.

This chain connects TRBV28 to TRBJ2-7; no clear D. The CDR3 is 15 amino acids. Germline values: CDR1 MDHEN, CDR2 SYDVKM. The germline V and J ends were trimmed by 2 bases and 1 base, with 12 bases remaining between them. The CDR3 bases are TGTGCCAGCAGTTTAATCCTCGGCCCTTCCTACGAGCAGTACTTC. Translation gives CASSLILGPSYEQYF.

V usage is TRBV7-3 and J usage is TRBJ2-2; D ambiguous. V lost 1 base and J 6 bases, leaving 9 bases between the germline ends. CDR3 length: 14 residues. Germline values: CDR1 SGHTA, CDR2 FQGTGA. This CDR3 is CASSLIAEAGELFF. In nucleotides, the CDR3 is TGTGCCAGCAGCTTAATTGCAGAGGCCGGGGAGCTGTTTTTT.

The chain uses TRBV7-2 and TRBJ1-1; D remains unclear. Trimming left V 4 bases short and J 3 bases short, with 9 bases between. The CDR3 has 13 residues. Germline CDR1 SGHTA, CDR2 FQGNSA. CDR3 sequence (DNA): TGTGCCAGCAGCTCAAATCAGTACACTGAAGCTTTCTTT. Its translation: CASSSNQYTEAFF.

Turning to this clone: This specimen includes other DNA sequences encoding the same CDR3. This chain joins TRBV5-4 and TRBJ2-3; D call uncertain. Trimming removed 3 bases from V and 5 bases from J, with 4 bases in between. CDR1 and CDR2 from the germline V gene are SGHNT and YYREEE (reference sequence). This CDR3 is 11 amino acids long. CDR3 residues: CASSSRDTQYF. CDR3 sequence (DNA): TGTGCCAGCAGCTCTCGAGATACGCAGTATTTT.

The chain combines TRBV5-4 with TRBJ2-7, with D possibly TRBD2 on 5 matching bases. The V end lost 0 bases, the J end lost 7 bases, and 11 bases lay between the germline ends. Germline CDR1 reads SGHNT; CDR2 reads YYREEE (reference sequence). CDR3 size: 13 residues. The CDR3 sequence: CASSLGGPVEQYF. The CDR3 DNA is TGTGCCAGCAGCTTGGGCGGGCCCGTGGAGCAGTACTTC.

This rearrangement joins TRBV7-9 to TRBJ2-3; D is ambiguous. Germline V gene sequence: CDR1 SEHNR, CDR2 FQNEAQ (reference sequence). V was trimmed by 0 bases and J by 0 bases, leaving 7 bases between them. The CDR3 runs to 15 residues. The CDR3, as DNA: TGTGCCAGCAGCTTAGCGGCCACTAGCACAGATACGCAGTATTTT. Translation gives CASSLAATSTDTQYF.